This entry concerns a single TCR beta chain. This sample is drawn from a study of ipilimumab plus nivolumab after autologous stem cell transplantation. Overall study: Patients received a median of about five ipilimumab and eight or nine nivolumab doses. Myeloma cases were transplant-naive high-risk or relapsed within 3 years post first autologous transplant.

Germline lookup yields CDR1 SGDLS and CDR2 YYNGEE. J was trimmed by 4 bases and V by 0 bases; bases with no gene match: 7. CDR3 length: 16 amino acids. Assay used: immunoSEQ multiplex PCR; TCRdb lists only in-frame clones, some missing. The sample lists tens of thousands of clones; around 93% were seen once. Patients got ipilimumab 1 mg/kg beginning 14 to 28 days post-transplant. The TCR originated in a male donor with multiple myeloma. The rearrangement uses TRBV9 and TRBJ1-3, with 7 bases that match TRBD1. Sequenced here: PBMCs, sampled in a trial of ipilimumab plus nivolumab as post-transplant consolidation. CDR3 sequence (DNA): TGTGCCAGCAGCGTAGGGGGCCGGACAGGCGGAAACACCATATATTTT. This encodes CASSVGGRTGGNTIYF.